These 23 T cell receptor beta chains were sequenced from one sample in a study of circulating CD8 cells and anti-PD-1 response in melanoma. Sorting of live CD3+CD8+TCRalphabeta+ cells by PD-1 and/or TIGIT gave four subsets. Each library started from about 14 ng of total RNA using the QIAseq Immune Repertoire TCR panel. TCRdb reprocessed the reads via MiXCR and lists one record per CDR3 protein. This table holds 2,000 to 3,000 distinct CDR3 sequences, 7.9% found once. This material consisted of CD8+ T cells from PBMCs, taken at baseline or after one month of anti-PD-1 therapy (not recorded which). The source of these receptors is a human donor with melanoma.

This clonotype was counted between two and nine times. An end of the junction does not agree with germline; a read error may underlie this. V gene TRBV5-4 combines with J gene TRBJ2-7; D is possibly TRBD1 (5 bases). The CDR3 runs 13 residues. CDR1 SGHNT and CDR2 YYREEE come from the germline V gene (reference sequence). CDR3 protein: CAGSLDTSYEQYF. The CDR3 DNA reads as TGTGCCGGCAGCTTGGACACCTCCTACGAGCAGTACTTC.

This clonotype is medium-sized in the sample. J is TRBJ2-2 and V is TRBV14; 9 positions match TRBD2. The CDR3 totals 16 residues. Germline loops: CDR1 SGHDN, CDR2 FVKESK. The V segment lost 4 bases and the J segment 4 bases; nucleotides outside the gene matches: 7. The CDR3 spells CASSPPGLASTGELFF. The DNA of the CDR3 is TGTGCCAGCAGCCCTCCGGGACTAGCTAGCACCGGGGAGCTGTTTTTT.

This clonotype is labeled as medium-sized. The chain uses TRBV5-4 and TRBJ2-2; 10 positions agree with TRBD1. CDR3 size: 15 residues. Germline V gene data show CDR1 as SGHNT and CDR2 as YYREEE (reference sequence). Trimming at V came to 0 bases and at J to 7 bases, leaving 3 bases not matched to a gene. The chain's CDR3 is CASSLGDRGNGELFF. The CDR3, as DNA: TGTGCCAGCAGCTTGGGGGACAGGGGAAACGGGGAGCTGTTTTTT.

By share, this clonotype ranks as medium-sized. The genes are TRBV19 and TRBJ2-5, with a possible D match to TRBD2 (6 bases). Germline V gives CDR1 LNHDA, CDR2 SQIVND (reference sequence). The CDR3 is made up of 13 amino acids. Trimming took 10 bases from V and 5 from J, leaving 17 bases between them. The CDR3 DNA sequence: TGTGCCACCTGGTCCGGGGGTCGGGAGACCCAGTACTTC. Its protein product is CATWSGGRETQYF. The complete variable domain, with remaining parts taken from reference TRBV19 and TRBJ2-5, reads DGGITQSPKYLFRKEGQNVTLSCEQNLNHDAMYWYRQDPGQGLRLIYYSQIVNDFQKGDIAEGYSVSREKKESFPLTVTSAQKNPTAFYLCATWSGGRETQYFGPGTRLLVL.

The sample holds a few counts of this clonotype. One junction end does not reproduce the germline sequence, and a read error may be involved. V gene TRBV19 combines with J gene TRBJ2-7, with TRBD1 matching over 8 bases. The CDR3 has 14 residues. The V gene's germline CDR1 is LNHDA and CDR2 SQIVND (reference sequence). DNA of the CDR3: TGTGCCAGTAGTATAGCACAGGGGGGCTACGAGCAGAACTTC. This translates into CASSIAQGGYEQNF.

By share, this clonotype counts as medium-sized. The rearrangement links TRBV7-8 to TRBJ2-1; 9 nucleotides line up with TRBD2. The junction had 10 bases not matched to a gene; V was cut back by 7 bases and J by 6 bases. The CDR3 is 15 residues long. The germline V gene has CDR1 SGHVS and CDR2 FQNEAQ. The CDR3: CASTPTGLAGNEQFF. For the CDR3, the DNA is TGTGCCAGCACCCCTACGGGACTAGCTGGCAATGAGCAGTTCTTC.

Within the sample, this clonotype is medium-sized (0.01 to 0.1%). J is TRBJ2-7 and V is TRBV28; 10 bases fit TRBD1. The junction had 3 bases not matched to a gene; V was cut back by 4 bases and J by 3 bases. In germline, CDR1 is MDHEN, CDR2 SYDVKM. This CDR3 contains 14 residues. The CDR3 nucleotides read TGTGCCAGCAGTTCGGGGACAGGGGTCTACGAGCAGTACTTC. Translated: CASSSGTGVYEQYF.

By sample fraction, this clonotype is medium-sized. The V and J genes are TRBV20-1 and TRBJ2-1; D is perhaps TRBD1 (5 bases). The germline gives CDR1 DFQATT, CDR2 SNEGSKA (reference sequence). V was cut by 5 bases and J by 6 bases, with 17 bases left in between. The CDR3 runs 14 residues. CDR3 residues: CSASDMMMSNEQFF. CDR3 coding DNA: TGCAGTGCTTCGGACATGATGATGAGCAATGAGCAGTTCTTC.

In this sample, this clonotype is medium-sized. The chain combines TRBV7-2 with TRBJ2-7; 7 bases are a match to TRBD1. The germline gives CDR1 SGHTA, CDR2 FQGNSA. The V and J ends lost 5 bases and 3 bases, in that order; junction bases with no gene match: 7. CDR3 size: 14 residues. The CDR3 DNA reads TGTGCCAGCAGCCCCCGACAGGGCGACTACGAGCAGTACTTC. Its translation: CASSPRQGDYEQYF.

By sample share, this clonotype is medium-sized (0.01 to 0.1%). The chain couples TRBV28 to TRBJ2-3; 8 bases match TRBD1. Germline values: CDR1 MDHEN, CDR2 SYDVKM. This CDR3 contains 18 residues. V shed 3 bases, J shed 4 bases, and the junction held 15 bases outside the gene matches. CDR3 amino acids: CASSFLTYQDRDADTQYF. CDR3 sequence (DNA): TGTGCCAGCAGTTTCCTTACGTACCAGGACAGGGATGCAGATACGCAGTATTTT.

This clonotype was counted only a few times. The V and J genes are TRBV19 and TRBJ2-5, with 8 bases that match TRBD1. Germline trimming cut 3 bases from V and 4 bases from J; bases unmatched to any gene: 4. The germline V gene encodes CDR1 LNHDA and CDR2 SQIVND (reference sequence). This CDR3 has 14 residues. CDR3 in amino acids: CASSMSTGGETQYF. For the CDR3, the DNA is TGTGCCAGTAGTATGAGTACAGGGGGAGAGACCCAGTACTTC.

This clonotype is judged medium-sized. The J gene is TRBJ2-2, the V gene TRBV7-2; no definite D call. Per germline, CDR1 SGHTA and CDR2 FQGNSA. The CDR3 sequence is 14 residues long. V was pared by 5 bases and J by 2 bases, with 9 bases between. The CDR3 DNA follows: TGTGCCAGCAGCGAAGAGTTTAACACCGGGGAGCTGTTTTTT. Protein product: CASSEEFNTGELFF.

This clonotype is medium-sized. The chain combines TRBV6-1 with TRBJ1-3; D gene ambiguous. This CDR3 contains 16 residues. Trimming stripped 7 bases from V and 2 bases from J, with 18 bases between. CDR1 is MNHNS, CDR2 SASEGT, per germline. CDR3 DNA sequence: TGTGCCAGCACCCCTCAACCGGACCCGGCTGGAAACACCATATATTTT. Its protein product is CASTPQPDPAGNTIYF.

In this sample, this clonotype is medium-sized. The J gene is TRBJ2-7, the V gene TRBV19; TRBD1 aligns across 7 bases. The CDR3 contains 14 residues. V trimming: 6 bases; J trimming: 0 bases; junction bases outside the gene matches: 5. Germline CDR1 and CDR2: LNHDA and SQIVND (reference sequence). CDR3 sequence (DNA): TGTGCCAGTAGCCCGACAGGGACCTCCTACGAGCAGTACTTC. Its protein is CASSPTGTSYEQYF.

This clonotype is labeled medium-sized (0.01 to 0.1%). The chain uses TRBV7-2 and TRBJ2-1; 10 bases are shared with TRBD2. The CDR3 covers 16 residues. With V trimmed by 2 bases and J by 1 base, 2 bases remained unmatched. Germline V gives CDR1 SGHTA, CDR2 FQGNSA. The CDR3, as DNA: TGTGCCAGCAGCTTAAGCGGGGGGGCTTCCTACAATGAGCAGTTCTTC. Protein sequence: CASSLSGGASYNEQFF.

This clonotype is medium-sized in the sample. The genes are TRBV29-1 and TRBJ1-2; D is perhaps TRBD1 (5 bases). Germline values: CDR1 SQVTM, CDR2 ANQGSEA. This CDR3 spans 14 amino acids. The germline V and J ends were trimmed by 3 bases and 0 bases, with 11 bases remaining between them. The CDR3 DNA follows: TGCAGCGTTGATTGGCAGGGCCCTAACTATGGCTACACCTTC. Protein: CSVDWQGPNYGYTF.

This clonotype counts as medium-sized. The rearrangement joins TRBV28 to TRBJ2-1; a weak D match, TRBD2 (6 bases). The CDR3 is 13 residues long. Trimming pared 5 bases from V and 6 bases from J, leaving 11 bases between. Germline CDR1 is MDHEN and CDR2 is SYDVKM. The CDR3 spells CASSRRASNEQFF. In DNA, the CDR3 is TGTGCCAGCAGTAGGAGGGCGTCCAATGAGCAGTTCTTC. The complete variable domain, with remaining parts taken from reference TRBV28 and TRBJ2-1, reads DVKVTQSSRYLVKRTGEKVFLECVQDMDHENMFWYRQDPGLGLRLIYFSYDVKMKEKGDIPEGYSVSREKKERFSLILESASTNQTSMYLCASSRRASNEQFFGPGTRLTVL.

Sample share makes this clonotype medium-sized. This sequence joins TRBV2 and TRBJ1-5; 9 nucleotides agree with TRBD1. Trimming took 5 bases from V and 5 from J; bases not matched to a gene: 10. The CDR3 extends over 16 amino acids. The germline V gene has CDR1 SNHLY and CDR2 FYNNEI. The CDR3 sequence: CASSPPGTGYHQPQHF. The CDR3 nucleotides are TGTGCCAGCAGTCCCCCCGGGACAGGGTACCATCAGCCCCAGCATTTT.

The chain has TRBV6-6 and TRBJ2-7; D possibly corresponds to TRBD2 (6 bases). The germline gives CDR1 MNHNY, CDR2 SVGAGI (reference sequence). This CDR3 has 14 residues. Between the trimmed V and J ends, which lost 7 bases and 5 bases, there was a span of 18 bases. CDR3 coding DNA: TGTGCCAGCAATCCTTCCGGGACTCCCGACGAGCAGTACTTC. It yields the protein CASNPSGTPDEQYF.

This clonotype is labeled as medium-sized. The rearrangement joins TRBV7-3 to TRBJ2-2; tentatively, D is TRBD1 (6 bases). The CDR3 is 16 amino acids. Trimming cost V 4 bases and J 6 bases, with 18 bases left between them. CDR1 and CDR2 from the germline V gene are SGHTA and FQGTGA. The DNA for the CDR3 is TGTGCCAGCAGCTCCACCGCCAAACAGGGCTCCGGGGAGCTGTTTTTT. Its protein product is CASSSTAKQGSGELFF.

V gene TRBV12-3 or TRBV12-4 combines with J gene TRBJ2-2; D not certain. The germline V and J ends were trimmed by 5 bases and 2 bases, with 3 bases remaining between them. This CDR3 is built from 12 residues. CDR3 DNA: TGTGCCAGCAGTCGAAACACCGGGGAGCTGTTTTTT. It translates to CASSRNTGELFF.

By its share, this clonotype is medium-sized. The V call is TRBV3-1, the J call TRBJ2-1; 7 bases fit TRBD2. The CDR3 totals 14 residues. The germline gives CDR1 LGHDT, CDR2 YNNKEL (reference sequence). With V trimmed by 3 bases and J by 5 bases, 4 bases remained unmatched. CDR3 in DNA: TGTGCCAGCAGCCAGGCGGGGGTGGACAATGAGCAGTTCTTC. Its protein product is CASSQAGVDNEQFF.

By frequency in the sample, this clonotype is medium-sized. CDR3 bases: TGTGCCAGTAGTAGGGGGGGACTCGTCGGGTACAATGAGCAGTTCTTC. This sequence encodes CASSRGGLVGYNEQFF. This chain links TRBV19 with TRBJ2-1, with 7 bases that match TRBD2. The junction had 10 bases not matched to a gene; V was cut back by 4 bases and J by 4 bases. Germline V lookup: CDR1 LNHDA, CDR2 SQIVND (reference sequence). CDR3 length: 16 residues.